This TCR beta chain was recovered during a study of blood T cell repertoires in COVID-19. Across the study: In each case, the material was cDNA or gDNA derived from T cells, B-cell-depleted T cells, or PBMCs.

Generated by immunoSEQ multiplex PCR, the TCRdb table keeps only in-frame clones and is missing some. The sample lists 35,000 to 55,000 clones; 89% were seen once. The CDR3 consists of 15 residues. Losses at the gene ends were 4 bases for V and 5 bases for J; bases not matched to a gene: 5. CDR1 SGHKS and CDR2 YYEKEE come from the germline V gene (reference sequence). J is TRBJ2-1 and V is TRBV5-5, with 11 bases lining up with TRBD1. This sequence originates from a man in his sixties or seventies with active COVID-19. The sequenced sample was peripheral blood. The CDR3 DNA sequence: TGTGCCAGCAGCCCGGGACAGGGGGTGGACAATGAGCAGTTCTTC. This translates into CASSPGQGVDNEQFF.